A selection of T cell receptor beta chains follows, all from one sample in a study of T cells after yellow fever vaccination. TCRdb reanalysed the 5' RACE reads using MiXCR and keeps one entry per CDR3 protein. The table includes a few hundred thousand distinct CDR3 sequences, around a sixth detected once. Sequencing used PBMCs, obtained before the yellow fever booster vaccination. The receptors were sampled from a man between 18 and 35 years old who received the YFV17D yellow fever vaccine. CDR3s include the opening cysteine and the closing phenylalanine or tryptophan. A D gene is named only where the DNA matches it firmly. Clone sizes are given selectively: once, few, many, or a class where the clone is expanded.

size	V	D	J	CDR3	DNA
.	TRBV5-1	TRBD1	TRBJ2-2	CASSRLQGPGELFF	TGCGCCAGCAGCCGACTACAGGGGCCCGGGGAGCTGTTTTTT
few	TRBV7-2	TRBD2	TRBJ2-1	CASSLDRAGGPVEQFF	TGTGCCAGCAGCTTAGATCGAGCGGGGGGGCCGGTTGAGCAGTTCTTC
few	TRBV29-1	.	TRBJ2-5	CSGRANQETQYF	TGCAGCGGGCGGGCAAATCAAGAGACCCAGTACTTC
few	TRBV5-1	.	TRBJ1-3	CASSTATASGNTIYF	TGCGCCAGCTCCACGGCTACGGCCTCTGGAAACACCATATATTTT
few	TRBV2	TRBD2	TRBJ2-3	CASIGLAGARRYF	TGTGCCAGCATTGGACTAGCGGGGGCACGGAGGTATTTT
few	TRBV4-1	.	TRBJ2-1	CASSPTSGVTEQFF	TGCGCCAGCAGCCCTACTTCAGGGGTCACTGAGCAGTTCTTC
many	TRBV20-1	TRBD1	TRBJ1-2	CSAERGRVTF	TGCAGTGCTGAAAGGGGGCGAGTAACCTTC
.	TRBV20-1	.	TRBJ2-1	CSAKRGSSYNEQFF	TGCAGTGCTAAACGTGGGAGCTCCTACAATGAGCAGTTCTTC
many	TRBV5-1	TRBD2	TRBJ2-5	CASNLAGLETQYF	TGCGCCAGCAACCTAGCGGGCCTAGAGACCCAGTACTTC
few	TRBV7-7	.	TRBJ2-7	CASSSGYGDEQYF	TGTGCCAGCAGCAGCGGCTACGGGGACGAGCAGTACTTC